This T cell receptor (beta chain) was identified during a study of T cell responses to AZD1222 COVID-19 vaccine. Findings and limits, study-wide: Spike-spanning, vaccine-associated CD4 TCRs were dominant at 160-218 and 743-854. Seropositive at baseline were only six or seven AZD1222 recipients.

Timing groups of about 4 and about 12 weeks for second doses were pooled. Germline assignment: CDR1 LGHNT and CDR2 FRNRAP. V was cut by 2 bases and J by 5 bases, with 18 bases left in between. The CDR3 is 17 amino acids. Remarks on this clone: Its antigen is still unknown.

The table came from immunoSEQ multiplex PCR; TCRdb's copy has only in-frame clones and leaves some out. Of around 120,000 clones listed, under 95% are singletons. V gene TRBV12-5 combines with J gene TRBJ1-4; D is uncertain. The sequenced sample was peripheral blood, obtained 28 days after the second AZD1222 dose. The sequence was obtained from an adult who received the AZD1222 COVID-19 vaccine. For the CDR3, the DNA is TGTGCTAGTGGTTTGCAGAGATCCCAACTAATGAATGAAAAACTGTTTTTT. It yields the protein CASGLQRSQLMNEKLFF.